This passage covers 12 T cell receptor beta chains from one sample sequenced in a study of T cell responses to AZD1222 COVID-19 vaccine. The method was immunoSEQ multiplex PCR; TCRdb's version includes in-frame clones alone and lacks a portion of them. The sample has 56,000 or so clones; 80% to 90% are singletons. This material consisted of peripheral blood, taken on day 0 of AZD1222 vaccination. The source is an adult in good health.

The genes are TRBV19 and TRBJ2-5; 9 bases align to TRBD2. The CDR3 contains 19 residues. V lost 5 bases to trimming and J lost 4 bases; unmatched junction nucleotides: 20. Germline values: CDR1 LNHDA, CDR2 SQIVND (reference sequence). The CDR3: CASSGTEWASGILGETQYF. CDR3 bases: TGTGCCAGTAGTGGGACTGAATGGGCTAGCGGGATTTTGGGAGAGACCCAGTACTTC.

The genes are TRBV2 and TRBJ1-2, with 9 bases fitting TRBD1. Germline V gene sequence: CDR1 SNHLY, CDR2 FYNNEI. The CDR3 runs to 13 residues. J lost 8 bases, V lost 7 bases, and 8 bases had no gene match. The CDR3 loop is CASNEQGAGGYTF. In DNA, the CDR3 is TGTGCCAGCAACGAACAGGGGGCTGGGGGCTACACCTTC.

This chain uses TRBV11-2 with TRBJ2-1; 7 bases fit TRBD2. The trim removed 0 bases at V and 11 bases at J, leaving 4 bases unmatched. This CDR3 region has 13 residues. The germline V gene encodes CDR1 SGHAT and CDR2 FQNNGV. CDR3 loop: CASSLESSGQQFF. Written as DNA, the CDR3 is TGTGCCAGCAGCTTAGAGTCTAGCGGTCAGCAGTTCTTC.

CDR3 nucleotide sequence: TGTGCCAGCAGCGAGGGGGTTAGGGCCTCCTACAATGAGCAGTTCTTC. Encoded protein: CASSEGVRASYNEQFF. The chain employs TRBV11-2 and TRBJ2-1; TRBD1 might be the D (6 bases). Germline CDR1 is SGHAT and CDR2 is FQNNGV. Trimming pared 5 bases from V and 0 bases from J, leaving 14 bases between. The CDR3 consists of 16 residues. Looking up the rest from reference TRBV11-2 and TRBJ2-1 gives the full variable domain: EAGVAQSPRYKIIEKRQSVAFWCNPISGHATLYWYQQILGQGPKLLIQFQNNGVVDDSQLPKDRFSAERLKGVDSTLKIQPAKLEDSAVYLCASSEGVRASYNEQFFGPGTRLTVL.

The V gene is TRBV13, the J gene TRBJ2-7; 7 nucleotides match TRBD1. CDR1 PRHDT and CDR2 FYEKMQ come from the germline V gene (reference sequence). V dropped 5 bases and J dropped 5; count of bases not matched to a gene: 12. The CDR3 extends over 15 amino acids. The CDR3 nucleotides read TGTGCCAGCAGCCTTCGACAGGGATGGGGCCACGAGCAGTACTTC. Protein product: CASSLRQGWGHEQYF.

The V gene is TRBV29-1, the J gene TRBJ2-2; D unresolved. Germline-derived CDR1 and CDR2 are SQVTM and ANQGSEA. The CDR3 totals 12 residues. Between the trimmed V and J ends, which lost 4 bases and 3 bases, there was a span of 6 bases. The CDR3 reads CSVGTDTGELFF. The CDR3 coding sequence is TGCAGCGTTGGAACAGACACCGGGGAGCTGTTTTTT.

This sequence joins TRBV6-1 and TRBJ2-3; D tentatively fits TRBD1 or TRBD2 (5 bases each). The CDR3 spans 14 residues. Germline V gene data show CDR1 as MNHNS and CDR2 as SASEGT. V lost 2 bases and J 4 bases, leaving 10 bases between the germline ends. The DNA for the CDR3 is TGTGCCAGCAGTGAACAGAGGGGCTCAGATACGCAGTATTTT. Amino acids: CASSEQRGSDTQYF.

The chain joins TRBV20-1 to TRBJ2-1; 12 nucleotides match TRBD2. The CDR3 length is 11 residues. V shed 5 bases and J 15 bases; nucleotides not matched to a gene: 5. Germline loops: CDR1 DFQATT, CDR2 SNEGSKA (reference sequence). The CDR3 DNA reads TGCAGTGCTTCTAGCGGGAGGGGGTCGTTCTTC. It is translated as CSASSGRGSFF.

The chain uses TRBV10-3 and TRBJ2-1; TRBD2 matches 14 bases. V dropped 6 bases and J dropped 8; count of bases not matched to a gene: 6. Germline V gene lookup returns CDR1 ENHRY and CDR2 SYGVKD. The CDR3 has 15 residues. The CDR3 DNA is TGTGCCATCAGAGCATCGGGACTAGCGGGAGATGAGCAGTTCTTC. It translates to CAIRASGLAGDEQFF.

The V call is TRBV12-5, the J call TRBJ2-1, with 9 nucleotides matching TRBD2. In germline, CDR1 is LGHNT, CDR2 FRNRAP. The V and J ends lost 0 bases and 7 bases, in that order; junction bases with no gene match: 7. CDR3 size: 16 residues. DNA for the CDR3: TGTGCTAGTGGTTTGGTGCTAGCGGGAAATTTTAATGAGCAGTTCTTC. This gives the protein CASGLVLAGNFNEQFF.

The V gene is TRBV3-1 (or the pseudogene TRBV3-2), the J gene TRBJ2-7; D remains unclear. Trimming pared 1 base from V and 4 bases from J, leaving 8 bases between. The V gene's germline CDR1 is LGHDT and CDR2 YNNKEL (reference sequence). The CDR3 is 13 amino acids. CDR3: CASSQVLGYEQYF. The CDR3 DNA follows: TGTGCCAGCAGCCAAGTACTGGGTTACGAGCAGTACTTC.

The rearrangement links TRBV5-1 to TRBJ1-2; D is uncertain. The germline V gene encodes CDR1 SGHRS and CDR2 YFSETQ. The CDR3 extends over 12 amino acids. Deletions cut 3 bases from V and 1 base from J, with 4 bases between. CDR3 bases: TGCGCCAGCAGCTCGGGTAACTATGGCTACACCTTC. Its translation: CASSSGNYGYTF. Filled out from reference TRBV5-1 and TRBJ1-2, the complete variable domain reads KAGVTQTPRYLIKTRGQQVTLSCSPISGHRSVSWYQQTPGQGLQFLFEYFSETQRNKGNFPGRFSGRQFSNSRSEMNVSTLELGDSALYLCASSSGNYGYTFGSGTRLTVV.